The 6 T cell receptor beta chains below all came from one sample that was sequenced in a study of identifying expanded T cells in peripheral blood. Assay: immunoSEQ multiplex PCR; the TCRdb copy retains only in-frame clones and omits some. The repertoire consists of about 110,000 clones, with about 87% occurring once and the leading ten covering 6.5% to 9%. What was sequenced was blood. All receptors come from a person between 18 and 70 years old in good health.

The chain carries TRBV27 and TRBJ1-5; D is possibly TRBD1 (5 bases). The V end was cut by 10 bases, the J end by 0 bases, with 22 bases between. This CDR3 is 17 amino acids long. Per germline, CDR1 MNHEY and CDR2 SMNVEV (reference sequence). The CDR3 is CAIRDSGTGYSNQPQHF. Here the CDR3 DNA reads TGTGCCATAAGAGATAGCGGGACGGGATATAGCAATCAGCCCCAGCATTTT.

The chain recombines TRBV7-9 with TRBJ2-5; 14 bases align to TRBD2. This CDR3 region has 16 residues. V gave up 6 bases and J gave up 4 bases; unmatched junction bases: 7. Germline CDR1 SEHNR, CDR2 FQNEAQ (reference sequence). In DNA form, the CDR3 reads TGTGCCAGCAGGGGGACTAGCGGGGGAGTAGGAGAGACCCAGTACTTC. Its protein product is CASRGTSGGVGETQYF.

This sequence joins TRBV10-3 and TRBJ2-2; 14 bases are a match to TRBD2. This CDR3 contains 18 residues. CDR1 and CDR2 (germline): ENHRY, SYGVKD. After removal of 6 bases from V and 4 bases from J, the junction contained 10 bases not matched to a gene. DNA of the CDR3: TGTGCCATCAGCGAGGGGACTAGCGGGAGATCGAGCACCGGGGAGCTGTTTTTT. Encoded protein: CAISEGTSGRSSTGELFF.

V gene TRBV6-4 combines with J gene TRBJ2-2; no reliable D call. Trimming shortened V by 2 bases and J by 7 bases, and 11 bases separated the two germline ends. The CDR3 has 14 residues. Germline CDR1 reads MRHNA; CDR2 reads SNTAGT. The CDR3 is CASSDRPSHGELFF. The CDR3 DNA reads TGTGCCAGCAGTGACAGGCCCTCTCACGGGGAGCTGTTTTTT.

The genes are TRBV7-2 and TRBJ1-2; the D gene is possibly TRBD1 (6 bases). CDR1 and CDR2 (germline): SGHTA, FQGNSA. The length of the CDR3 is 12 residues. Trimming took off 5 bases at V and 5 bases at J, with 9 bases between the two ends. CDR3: CASSRQVYGYTF. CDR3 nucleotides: TGTGCCAGCAGCCGACAGGTTTATGGCTACACCTTC.

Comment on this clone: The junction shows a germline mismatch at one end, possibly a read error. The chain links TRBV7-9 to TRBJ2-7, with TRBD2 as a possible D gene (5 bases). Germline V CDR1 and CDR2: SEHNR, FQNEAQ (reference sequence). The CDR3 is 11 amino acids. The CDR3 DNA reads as TGTGCCAGCAGCTTAGGGACTCAACCCTTCTTC. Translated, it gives CASSLGTQPFF.